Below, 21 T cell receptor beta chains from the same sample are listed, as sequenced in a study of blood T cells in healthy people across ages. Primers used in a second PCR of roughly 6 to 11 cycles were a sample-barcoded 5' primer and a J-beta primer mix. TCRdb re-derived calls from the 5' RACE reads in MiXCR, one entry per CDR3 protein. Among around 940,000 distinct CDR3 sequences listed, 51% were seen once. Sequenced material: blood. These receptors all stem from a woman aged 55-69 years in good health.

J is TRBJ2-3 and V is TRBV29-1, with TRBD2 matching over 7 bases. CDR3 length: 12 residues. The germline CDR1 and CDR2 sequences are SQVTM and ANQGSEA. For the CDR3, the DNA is TGCACCACTGGACTAGGTACAGATACGCAGTATTTT. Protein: CTTGLGTDTQYF.

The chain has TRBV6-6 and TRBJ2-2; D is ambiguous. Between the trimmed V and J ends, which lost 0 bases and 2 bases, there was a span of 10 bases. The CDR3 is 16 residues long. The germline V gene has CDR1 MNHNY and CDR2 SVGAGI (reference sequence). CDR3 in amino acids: CASSYSQTQNTGELFF. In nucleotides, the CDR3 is TGTGCCAGCAGTTACTCCCAGACACAAAACACCGGGGAGCTGTTTTTT.

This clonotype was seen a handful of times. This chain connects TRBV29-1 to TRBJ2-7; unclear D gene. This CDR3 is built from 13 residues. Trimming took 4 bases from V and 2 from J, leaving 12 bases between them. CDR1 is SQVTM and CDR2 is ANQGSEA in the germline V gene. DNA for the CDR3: TGCAGCGTTGTTACGGATAAAGCCTACGAGCAGTACTTC. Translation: CSVVTDKAYEQYF.

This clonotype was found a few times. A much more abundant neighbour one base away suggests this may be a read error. DNA of the CDR3: TGCGCCAGCAGCCAGGGGGGGACACGCGCAGAGCAGTACTTC. Protein: CASSQGGTRAEQYF. V gene TRBV4-1 combines with J gene TRBJ2-7, with a possible D match to TRBD2 (7 bases). V was pared by 3 bases and J by 7 bases, with 16 bases between. The length of the CDR3 is 14 residues. Per the germline V gene, CDR1 is MGHRA and CDR2 is YSYEKL.

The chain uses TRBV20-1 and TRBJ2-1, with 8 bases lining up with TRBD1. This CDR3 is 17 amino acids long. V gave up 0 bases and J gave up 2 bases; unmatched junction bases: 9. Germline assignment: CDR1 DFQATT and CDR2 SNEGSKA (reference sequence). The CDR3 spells CSARETTGTGTYNEQFF. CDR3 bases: TGCAGTGCTAGAGAAACGACCGGGACAGGTACCTACAATGAGCAGTTCTTC.

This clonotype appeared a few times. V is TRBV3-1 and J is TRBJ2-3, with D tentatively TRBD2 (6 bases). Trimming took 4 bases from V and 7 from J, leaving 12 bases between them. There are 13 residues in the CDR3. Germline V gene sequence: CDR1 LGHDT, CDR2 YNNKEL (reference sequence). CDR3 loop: CASSRRLEHTQYF. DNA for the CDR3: TGTGCCAGCAGCCGAAGACTAGAACATACGCAGTATTTT.

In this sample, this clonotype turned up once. CDR3 in amino acids: CASSPTGTRRSYEQYF. CDR3 coding DNA: TGTGCCAGCAGCCCAACCGGGACTAGGAGATCCTACGAGCAGTACTTC. The chain combines TRBV6-1 with TRBJ2-7, with TRBD2 matching over 8 bases. Per germline, CDR1 MNHNS and CDR2 SASEGT. V shed 6 bases and J 1 base; nucleotides not matched to a gene: 11. This CDR3 region has 16 residues.

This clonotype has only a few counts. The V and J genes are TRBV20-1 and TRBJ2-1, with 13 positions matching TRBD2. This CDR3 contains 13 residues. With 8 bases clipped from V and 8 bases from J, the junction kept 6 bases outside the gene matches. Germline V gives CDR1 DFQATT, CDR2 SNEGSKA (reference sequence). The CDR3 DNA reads TGCAGTCCCAGACTAGCGGGAGGTTATGAGCAGTTCTTC. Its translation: CSPRLAGGYEQFF.

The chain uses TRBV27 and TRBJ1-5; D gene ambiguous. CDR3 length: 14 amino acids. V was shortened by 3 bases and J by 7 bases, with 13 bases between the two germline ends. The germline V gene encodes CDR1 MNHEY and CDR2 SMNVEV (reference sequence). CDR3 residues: CASSFSNLGQPQHF. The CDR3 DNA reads TGTGCCAGCAGTTTCTCAAACCTAGGGCAGCCCCAGCATTTT.

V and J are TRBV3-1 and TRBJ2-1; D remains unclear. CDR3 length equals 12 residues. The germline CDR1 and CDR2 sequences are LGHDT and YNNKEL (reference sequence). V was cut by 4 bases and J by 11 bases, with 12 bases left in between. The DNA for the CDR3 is TGTGCCAGCAGCCTGAATGAAGTACAGCAGTTCTTC. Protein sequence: CASSLNEVQQFF.

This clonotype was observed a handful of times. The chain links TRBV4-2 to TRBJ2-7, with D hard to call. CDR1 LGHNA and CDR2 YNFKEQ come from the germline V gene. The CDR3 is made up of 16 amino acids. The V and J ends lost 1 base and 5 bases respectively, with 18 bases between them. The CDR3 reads CASSQGLETQAHEQYF. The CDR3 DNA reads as TGTGCCAGCAGCCAAGGTTTAGAGACACAAGCCCACGAGCAGTACTTC.

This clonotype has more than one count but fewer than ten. The CDR3 sequence is CAWSQGGHNEQFF. The CDR3 coding sequence is TGTGCCTGGAGTCAGGGGGGGCACAATGAGCAGTTCTTC. This chain joins TRBV30 and TRBJ2-1; either TRBD1 or TRBD2 may supply D (7 bases each). CDR1 is GTSNPN and CDR2 is SVGIG in the germline V gene (reference sequence). The CDR3 has 13 amino acids. Trimming took 2 bases from V and 5 from J, leaving 10 bases between them.

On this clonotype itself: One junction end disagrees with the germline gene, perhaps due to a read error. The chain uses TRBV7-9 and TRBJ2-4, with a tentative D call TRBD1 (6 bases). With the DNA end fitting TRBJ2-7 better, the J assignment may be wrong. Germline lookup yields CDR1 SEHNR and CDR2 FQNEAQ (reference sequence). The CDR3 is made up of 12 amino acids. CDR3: CANSLAQGEQYF. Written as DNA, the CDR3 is TGTGCCAACAGCTTAGCACAGGGCGAGCAGTACTTC.

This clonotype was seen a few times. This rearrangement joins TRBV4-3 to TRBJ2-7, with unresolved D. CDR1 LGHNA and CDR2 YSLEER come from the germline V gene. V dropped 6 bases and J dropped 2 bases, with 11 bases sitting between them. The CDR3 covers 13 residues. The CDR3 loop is CASSQQLAYEQYF. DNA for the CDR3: TGCGCCAGCAGTCAACAACTCGCCTACGAGCAGTACTTC.

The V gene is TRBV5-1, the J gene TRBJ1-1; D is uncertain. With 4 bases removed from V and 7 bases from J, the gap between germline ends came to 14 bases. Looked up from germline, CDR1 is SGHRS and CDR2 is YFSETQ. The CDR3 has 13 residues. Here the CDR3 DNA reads TGCGCCAGCAGCCCGGCTTTGTCGGTTGAAGCTTTCTTT. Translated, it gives CASSPALSVEAFF.

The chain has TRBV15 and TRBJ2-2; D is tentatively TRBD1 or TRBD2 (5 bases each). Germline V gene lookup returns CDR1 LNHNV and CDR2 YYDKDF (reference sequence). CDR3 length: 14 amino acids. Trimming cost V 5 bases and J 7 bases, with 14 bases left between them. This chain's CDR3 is CATSGNSGGGELFF. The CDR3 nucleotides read TGTGCCACCAGCGGCAACTCTGGGGGCGGGGAGCTGTTTTTT.

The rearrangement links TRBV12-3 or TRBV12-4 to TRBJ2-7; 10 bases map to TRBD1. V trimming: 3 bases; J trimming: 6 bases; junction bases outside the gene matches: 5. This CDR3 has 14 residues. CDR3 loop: CASSFLTGGAEQYF. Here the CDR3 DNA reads TGTGCCAGCAGTTTCCTGACAGGGGGCGCCGAGCAGTACTTC.

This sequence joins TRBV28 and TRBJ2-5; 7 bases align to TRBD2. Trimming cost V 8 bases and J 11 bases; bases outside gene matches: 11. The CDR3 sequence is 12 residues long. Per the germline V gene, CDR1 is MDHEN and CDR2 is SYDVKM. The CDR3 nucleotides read TGTGCCAGCGAGGCTAGCGGCTCGCGGCAGTACTTC. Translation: CASEASGSRQYF.

The CDR3 sequence: CSVQGNTGELFF. Here the CDR3 DNA reads TGCAGCGTCCAGGGAAACACCGGGGAGCTGTTTTTT. The chain has TRBV29-1 and TRBJ2-2, with D perhaps TRBD1 (5 bases). Trimming pared 6 bases from V and 2 bases from J, leaving 7 bases between. In germline, CDR1 is SQVTM, CDR2 ANQGSEA. The CDR3 loop spans 12 amino acids.

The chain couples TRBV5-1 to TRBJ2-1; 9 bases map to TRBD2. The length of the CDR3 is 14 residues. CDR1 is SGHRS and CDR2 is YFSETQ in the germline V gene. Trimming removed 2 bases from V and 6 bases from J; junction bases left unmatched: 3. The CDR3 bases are TGCGCCAGCAGCTTCGGGACTAGCAGCAATGAGCAGTTCTTC. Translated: CASSFGTSSNEQFF.

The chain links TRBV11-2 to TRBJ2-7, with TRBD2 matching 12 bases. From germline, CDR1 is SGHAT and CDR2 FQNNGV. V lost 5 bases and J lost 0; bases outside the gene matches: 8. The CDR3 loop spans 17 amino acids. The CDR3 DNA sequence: TGTGCCAGCAGCCCGGGACTAGCGGGCATAAGCTCCTACGAGCAGTACTTC. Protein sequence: CASSPGLAGISSYEQYF.